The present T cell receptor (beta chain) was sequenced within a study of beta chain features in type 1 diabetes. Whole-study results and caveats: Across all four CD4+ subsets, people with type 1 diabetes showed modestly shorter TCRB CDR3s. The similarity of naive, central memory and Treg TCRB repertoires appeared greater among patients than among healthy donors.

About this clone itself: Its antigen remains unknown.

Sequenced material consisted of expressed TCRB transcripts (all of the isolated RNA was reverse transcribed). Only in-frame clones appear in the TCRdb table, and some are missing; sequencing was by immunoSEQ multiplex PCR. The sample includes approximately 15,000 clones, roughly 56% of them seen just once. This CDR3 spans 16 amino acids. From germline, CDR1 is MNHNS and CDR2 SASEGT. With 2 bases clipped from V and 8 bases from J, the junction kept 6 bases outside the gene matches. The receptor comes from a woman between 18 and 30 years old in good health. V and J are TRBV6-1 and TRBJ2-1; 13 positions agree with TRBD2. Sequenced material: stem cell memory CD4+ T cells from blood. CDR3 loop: CASSEWTSGRMHEQFF. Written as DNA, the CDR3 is TGTGCCAGCAGTGAATGGACTAGCGGGAGAATGCATGAGCAGTTCTTC.